The 29 T cell receptor beta chains listed next were all sequenced from one sample in a study of T cell clusters in autoimmune cytopenias. TRB rearrangements were amplified by touch-down multiplex PCR with mixed TRB-A/B primers. TCRdb re-called the multiplex PCR reads and gives one entry per CDR3 protein, without DNA. The sample has about 6,300 distinct CDR3 sequences. About 37,500 genome equivalents of blood DNA were amplified for TRB. Sequencing was carried out using peripheral blood. Receptor source: a human donor with an autoimmune cytopenia or autoimmune hepatitis (not recorded which).

This clonotype ranks as medium-sized in terms of frequency. This chain joins TRBV29-1 and TRBJ2-1; the TRBD1 assignment by TCRdb is unverifiable without DNA. The CDR3 consists of 13 residues. CDR1 and CDR2 (germline): SQVTM, ANQGSEA. The CDR3 spells CSVSRQGSNEQFF.

The rearrangement uses TRBV21-1 and TRBJ2-7; TCRdb selects TRBD1, and the lack of DNA leaves this call unchecked. TRBV21-1 constitutes a pseudogene. The CDR3 length is 12 residues. Here the CDR3 reads CAGGGRRGEQYF.

By frequency, this clonotype registers medium-sized. The chain recombines TRBV29-1 with TRBJ2-7; TCRdb's D call of TRBD2 is untestable without DNA. The CDR3 covers 13 residues. CDR1 is SQVTM and CDR2 is ANQGSEA in the germline V gene. The chain's CDR3 is CSARAGGSYEQYF.

By frequency, this clonotype registers medium-sized (0.01 to 0.1%). The CDR3 sequence: CASSPDRAGANVLTF. The rearrangement joins TRBV6-2 or TRBV6-3 to TRBJ2-6; TCRdb's assignment of TRBD1 cannot be checked, as there is no DNA. Germline V gene lookup returns CDR1 MNHEY and CDR2 SVGEGT. This CDR3 is 15 amino acids long.

Judged by frequency, this clonotype is medium-sized. The chain joins TRBV5-6 to TRBJ1-4; TCRdb's assignment of TRBD1 cannot be checked, as there is no DNA. Germline V lookup: CDR1 SGHDT, CDR2 YYEEEE. The CDR3 has 15 residues. The CDR3 loop is CASSIGQGVYEKLFF.

Its frequency marks this clonotype as medium-sized. V and J are TRBV27 and TRBJ2-7; absent DNA, TCRdb's TRBD1 call cannot be checked. In germline, CDR1 is MNHEY, CDR2 SMNVEV (reference sequence). The CDR3 length is 13 residues. The CDR3 protein is CASSNRVSYEQYF.

This clonotype is called medium-sized (0.01 to 0.1%) based on its frequency. The CDR3 is CAISARLAGDKETQYF. This chain uses TRBV10-3 with TRBJ2-5; the TRBD2 assignment by TCRdb is unverifiable without DNA. The germline V gene encodes CDR1 ENHRY and CDR2 SYGVKD. The CDR3 is made up of 16 amino acids.

The rearrangement joins TRBV20-1 to TRBJ2-5; TCRdb's assignment of TRBD2 cannot be checked, as there is no DNA. Germline CDR1 reads DFQATT; CDR2 reads SNEGSKA (reference sequence). This CDR3 contains 13 residues. CDR3 protein: CSARARQRETQYF.

The V gene is TRBV19, the J gene TRBJ1-4. The CDR3 runs to 16 residues. Germline V gives CDR1 LNHDA, CDR2 SQIVND (reference sequence). The CDR3 here is CATNRNPAATNEKLFF.

The gene calls are TRBV11-2 and TRBJ2-7; there is no DNA to check the TCRdb D call of TRBD1. There are 16 residues in the CDR3. CDR1 is SGHAT, CDR2 FQNNGV, per germline. CDR3 amino acids: CASSPTNPGQAYEQYF. Based on the CDR3 plus reference TRBV11-2 and TRBJ2-7, the full variable domain is EAGVAQSPRYKIIEKRQSVAFWCNPISGHATLYWYQQILGQGPKLLIQFQNNGVVDDSQLPKDRFSAERLKGVDSTLKIQPAKLEDSAVYLCASSPTNPGQAYEQYFGPGTRLTVT.

This clonotype ranks as medium-sized in terms of frequency. This rearrangement joins TRBV6-1 to TRBJ1-4. Looked up from germline, CDR1 is MNHNS and CDR2 is SASEGT. There are 13 residues in the CDR3. This CDR3 is CASSEEAGEKLFF.

Considering frequency, this clonotype is medium-sized. The chain joins TRBV29-1 to TRBJ2-1; TCRdb calls TRBD1, which cannot be checked without DNA. The germline CDR1 and CDR2 sequences are SQVTM and ANQGSEA. The CDR3 covers 18 residues. The CDR3 loop is CSVLQGPTWTGSYNEQFF.

This clonotype is medium-sized by frequency. The rearrangement links TRBV19 to TRBJ2-2; TCRdb indicates TRBD1, and absent DNA this call remains unverified. The CDR3 sequence is 16 residues long. Germline V gene sequence: CDR1 LNHDA, CDR2 SQIVND (reference sequence). CDR3 sequence reads: CASSPRDRMGTGELFF.

This clonotype is labeled medium-sized (0.01 to 0.1%) based on frequency. The chain recombines TRBV6-6 with TRBJ2-1; TCRdb returns TRBD1, unconfirmable since there is no DNA. The CDR3 runs to 17 residues. Germline CDR1 MNHNY, CDR2 SVGAGI (reference sequence). The CDR3 is CASSYSGPTGVYNEQFF.

The chain combines TRBV10-3 with TRBJ1-2; TCRdb selects TRBD1, and the lack of DNA leaves this call unchecked. CDR3 length: 11 amino acids. Germline CDR1 is ENHRY and CDR2 is SYGVKD. The CDR3 here is CAITLGDGYTF.

The chain links TRBV7-9 to TRBJ2-5; absent DNA, TCRdb's TRBD2 call cannot be checked. The germline V gene has CDR1 SEHNR and CDR2 FQNEAQ (reference sequence). The CDR3 is 18 residues long. The CDR3 protein is CASSFSGLRTSGDSTQYF. The whole variable domain, filled in from reference TRBV7-9 and TRBJ2-5, reads DTGVSQNPRHKITKRGQNVTFRCDPISEHNRLYWYRQTLGQGPEFLTYFQNEAQLEKSRLLSDRFSAERPKGSFSTLEIQRTEQGDSAMYLCASSFSGLRTSGDSTQYFGPGTRLLVL.

Its frequency marks this clonotype as medium-sized (0.01 to 0.1%). This chain links TRBV19 with TRBJ2-5; TCRdb lists TRBD1, though no DNA is available to test this call. Germline V CDR1 and CDR2: LNHDA, SQIVND (reference sequence). The CDR3 consists of 13 residues. This chain's CDR3 is CASRDTWGETQYF. Full variable domain (missing parts from reference TRBV19 and TRBJ2-5): DGGITQSPKYLFRKEGQNVTLSCEQNLNHDAMYWYRQDPGQGLRLIYYSQIVNDFQKGDIAEGYSVSREKKESFPLTVTSAQKNPTAFYLCASRDTWGETQYFGPGTRLLVL.

The CDR3 loop reads CASSRGHGLNYGYTF. This chain joins TRBV12-3 or TRBV12-4 and TRBJ1-2; TCRdb's D call of TRBD1 is untestable without DNA. This CDR3 region has 15 residues.

Measured by frequency, this clonotype is medium-sized (0.01 to 0.1%). The V and J genes are TRBV15 and TRBJ2-2; the D call from TCRdb, TRBD1, cannot be confirmed without DNA. CDR3 length: 15 amino acids. Germline-derived CDR1 and CDR2 are LNHNV and YYDKDF (reference sequence). The CDR3 loop is CATSRVQGRTGELFF.

This clonotype counts as medium-sized by frequency. The genes are TRBV18 and TRBJ1-3; TCRdb's D call of TRBD1 is untestable without DNA. This CDR3 contains 15 residues. Germline-derived CDR1 and CDR2 are KGHSH and LQKENI. The CDR3 loop reads CASSAGADSGNTIYF.

This sequence joins TRBV12-5 and TRBJ1-2. Germline loops: CDR1 LGHNT, CDR2 FRNRAP. The CDR3 runs 14 residues. CDR3 amino acids: CASGPRTPSYGYTF.

The chain is built from TRBV18 and TRBJ1-1. The germline gives CDR1 KGHSH, CDR2 LQKENI. This CDR3 has 14 residues. The CDR3 region is CASSHSQGNTEAFF.

This chain uses TRBV5-1 with TRBJ1-1. The CDR3 has 11 amino acids. Per germline, CDR1 SGHRS and CDR2 YFSETQ. CDR3 sequence: CASSPDTEAFF.

The chain combines TRBV4-3 with TRBJ2-1. CDR3 length: 12 amino acids. Germline-derived CDR1 and CDR2 are LGHNA and YSLEER. The CDR3 spells CASSQNTNEQFF.

Its frequency marks this clonotype as medium-sized. The rearrangement joins TRBV7-9 to TRBJ2-2; lacking DNA, the TRBD1 call made by TCRdb goes unchecked. The CDR3 length is 17 residues. Germline V gives CDR1 SEHNR, CDR2 FQNEAQ (reference sequence). CDR3: CASSPPNRGFNTGELFF.

This clonotype is labeled medium-sized based on frequency. This chain connects TRBV11-1 to TRBJ2-2; with no DNA, the TCRdb D assignment of TRBD1 cannot be verified. The V gene's germline CDR1 is SGHAT and CDR2 FQDESV (reference sequence). The CDR3 has 17 residues. The chain's CDR3 is CASSLRIDRFGTGELFF.

The genes are TRBV12-3 or TRBV12-4 and TRBJ1-1. The CDR3 extends over 17 amino acids. The CDR3 loop reads CASSLAQSVEPNTEAFF.

V and J are TRBV27 and TRBJ1-1; absent DNA, TCRdb's TRBD1 call cannot be checked. This CDR3 has 11 amino acids. The germline V gene encodes CDR1 MNHEY and CDR2 SMNVEV (reference sequence). This CDR3 reads CATGGWGEAFF.

This clonotype is identified as medium-sized from frequency. The chain links TRBV18 to TRBJ2-3. Germline V lookup: CDR1 KGHSH, CDR2 LQKENI. The CDR3 totals 14 residues. The CDR3 spells CASSPLGSTDTQYF.